This section outlines one TCR beta chain sequence together with its context. This record belongs to a study of control samples from healthy donors and cancer patients. Clones were read by immunoSEQ multiplex PCR, and TCRdb kept only the in-frame ones, dropping some. The profile shows roughly 100,000 clones, around 82% of them singletons. From germline, CDR1 is KGHSH and CDR2 LQKENI. The CDR3 runs to 17 residues. V shed 4 bases and J 8 bases; nucleotides not matched to a gene: 14. The source is a woman aged 45-65 years in good health. The gene calls are TRBV18 and TRBJ2-1; TRBD2 matches 10 bases. The sequencing sample was made of blood. The CDR3 nucleotides are TGTGCCAGCTCACAGCCACGTGGTAGCGGGGGGTCCTATGAGCAGTTCTTC. Translating gives CASSQPRGSGGSYEQFF.